These T cell receptor beta chains were read from a single sample in a study of neurological immune-mediated disorders. Using its own MiXCR run on the 5' RACE reads, TCRdb lists one record per CDR3 protein. The table records about 58,000 distinct CDR3 sequences, under 2.5% of them present only once. The source material was PBMCs. These receptor sequences come from a man aged 50 to 59 with multiple sclerosis. The CDR3 runs from the conserved cysteine through the conserved F or W. Each record gives: D gene, V gene, J gene, clone size, CDR3 DNA, CDR3 protein. The D gene is left open where the match is weak. The size entry is marked missing in some rows and otherwise reads once, few, many or a size class.

>-|TRBV27|TRBJ2-7|many
TGTGCCAGCAGTGCCCGGGACCCCCGGTACGAGCAGTACTTC
CASSARDPRYEQYF
>TRBD2|TRBV20-1|TRBJ2-3|many
TGCAGTGCTAGACTTCTGACTAGCTGGATCACAGATACGCAGTATTTT
CSARLLTSWITDTQYF
>-|TRBV14|TRBJ1-4|many
TGTGCCCCCAGCCAACGCCGGGGTGAAAAACTGTTTTTT
CAPSQRRGEKLFF
>-|TRBV6-5|TRBJ1-2|many
TGTGCCAGCAGTTTACAGGGAAACTATGGCTACACCTTC
CASSLQGNYGYTF
>-|TRBV29-1|TRBJ1-1|many
TGCAGCGTTGCCCCAGGGATTGAAGCTTTCTTT
CSVAPGIEAFF
>TRBD1|TRBV11-2|TRBJ2-7|many
TGTGCCAGCAGACCGGCCGGACAGGGGGCAGTCGAGCAGTACTTC
CASRPAGQGAVEQYF
>TRBD1|TRBV7-8|TRBJ1-2|many
TGTGCCAGCAGCCCGCAGCGGGACAGGGGGTCCGGCTACACCTTC
CASSPQRDRGSGYTF
>-|TRBV7-2|TRBJ1-3|many
TGTGCCAGCCGTAGAACTGGAAACACCATATATTTT
CASRRTGNTIYF
>TRBD2|TRBV6-2/TRBV6-3|TRBJ2-1|many
TGTGCCAGCAGACCTCCCGGACTAGCGGGGCCTGAGGGGCAGTTCTTC
CASRPPGLAGPEGQFF
>-|TRBV12-3/TRBV12-4|TRBJ1-5|many
TGTGCCAGCAGTTTACTTGGGAGCAATCAGCCCCAGCATTTT
CASSLLGSNQPQHF
>-|TRBV7-6|TRBJ1-4|-
TGTGCCAGCAGCACGCCCAGGGTTGGTGAAAAACTGTTTTTT
CASSTPRVGEKLFF
>-|TRBV23-1|TRBJ2-7|-
TGCGCCAGCAGTCAAGGTAGCAGGGCCTCCTACGAGCAGTACTTC
CASSQGSRASYEQYF
>TRBD1|TRBV20-1|TRBJ2-1|many
TGCAGTGCTAGTAACCCCGGGACAGGGGTGAGGAATGAGCAGTTCTTC
CSASNPGTGVRNEQFF
>-|TRBV24-1|TRBJ1-2|-
TGTGCCGCCGGCGTCCACTATGGCTACACCTTC
CAAGVHYGYTF
>-|TRBV12-3/TRBV12-4|TRBJ1-2|many
TGTGCCAGCACCTCCCGGGACAATTGGGTCGCCTTC
CASTSRDNWVAF
>-|TRBV7-3|TRBJ2-2|many
TGTGCCAGCAGCCCGCTACCGAGAACCGGGGAGCTGTTTTTT
CASSPLPRTGELFF
>-|TRBV9|TRBJ1-6|many
TGTGCCAGCAGCGCGGGACACACTAATTCACCCCTCCACTTT
CASSAGHTNSPLHF
>TRBD2|TRBV7-2|TRBJ2-5|-
TGTGCCAGCAGCACGAATAGCGGGGGCTCCAGGACCCAGTACTTC
CASSTNSGGSRTQYF
>-|TRBV29-1|TRBJ1-1|many
TGCAGCGTTGACGCGGGGCCTCAAGCTTTCTTT
CSVDAGPQAFF
>-|TRBV15|TRBJ1-5|many
TGTGCCACCAGCAAACAGGGTAGCAATCAGCCCCAGCATTTT
CATSKQGSNQPQHF
>TRBD1|TRBV27|TRBJ1-6|many
TGTGCCAGCAGTTTATCCCAGACAGGGGCCCCTAAGCCACCCCTCCACTTT
CASSLSQTGAPKPPLHF
>TRBD2|TRBV12-3/TRBV12-4|TRBJ2-7|many
TGTGCCAGCAGTTTATCTCGGGGGGGCGAGCAGTACTTC
CASSLSRGGEQYF
>TRBD2|TRBV6-1|TRBJ2-1|many
TGTGCCAGCAGTGAACCCCTAGCGGGGGGCTTTTGGCAGTTCTTC
CASSEPLAGGFWQFF
>-|TRBV6-2/TRBV6-3|TRBJ2-1|many
TGTGCCAGCAGTAGGGAAAATGAGCAGTTCTTC
CASSRENEQFF
>TRBD1|TRBV5-1|TRBJ2-4|many
TGCGCCAGCAGCTTGGGTCAGGGGGCTGCCAAAAACATTCAGTACTTC
CASSLGQGAAKNIQYF
>-|TRBV7-9|TRBJ1-2|many
TGTGCCAGCAGCTTCAGGGTTGGGTATGGCTACACCTTC
CASSFRVGYGYTF
>-|TRBV20-1|TRBJ1-5|many
TGCAGTGCTAGCTTCAGAGGGGGCAATCAGCCCCAGCATTTT
CSASFRGGNQPQHF
>-|TRBV10-3|TRBJ1-5|many
TGTGCCATCAGTGAACAGGCCGGTGGGGGCAATCAGCCCCAGCATTTT
CAISEQAGGGNQPQHF
>-|TRBV7-7|TRBJ2-5|many
TGTGCCAGCAGCTTAGGGCACAACCAAGAGACCCAGTACTTC
CASSLGHNQETQYF
>-|TRBV5-1|TRBJ2-6|many
TGCGCCAGCAGCTTGCCCGGATTCTCTGGGGCCAACGTCCTGACTTTC
CASSLPGFSGANVLTF
>-|TRBV7-6|TRBJ2-7|many
TGTGCCAGCAGCTTGACAGGTCCGGGTGAGCAGTACTTC
CASSLTGPGEQYF
>-|TRBV20-1|TRBJ1-5|many
TGCAGTGCTAGACCCTTTCTTGACGGACTCGATCAGCCCCAGCATTTT
CSARPFLDGLDQPQHF
>-|TRBV5-1|TRBJ2-1|medium-sized
TGCGCCAGCAGCTTACCGGAACACAATGAGCAGTTCTTC
CASSLPEHNEQFF
>-|TRBV5-1|TRBJ1-5|many
TGCGCCAGCAGCTTGGCCCGAAATCAGCCCCAGCATTTT
CASSLARNQPQHF
>-|TRBV5-1|TRBJ1-1|-
TGCGCCAGCAGCTTGGAAGGCTCTGAAGCTTTCTTT
CASSLEGSEAFF
>-|TRBV7-8|TRBJ2-3|many
TGTGCCAGCACCTCGGCAGATACGCAGTATTTT
CASTSADTQYF
>-|TRBV7-9|TRBJ2-3|many
TGTGCCAGCAGTTCAGGATTCACAGATACGCAGTATTTT
CASSSGFTDTQYF
>TRBD2|TRBV10-1|TRBJ2-5|many
TGCGCCAGCAGTGTGCTAGCGGGCGGGTCCCAGTACTTC
CASSVLAGGSQYF
>-|TRBV20-1|TRBJ1-6|many
TGCAGTGTTACGTATTGCGGGAGATGGTCCTATAATTCACCCCTCCACTTT
CSVTYCGRWSYNSPLHF
>-|TRBV7-2|TRBJ1-5|many
TGTGCCAGCAGCTTAGTCAGGGGAAGCAATCAGCCCCAGCATTTT
CASSLVRGSNQPQHF